One and the same sample provided the 30 T cell receptor beta chains below, sequenced in a study of Graves' ophthalmopathy and Graves' hyperthyroidism. CDR3 regions of TCR beta were amplified from RNA transcripts. The library came from an HTBI-primed first-round RT-PCR and a second-round multiplex PCR. TCRdb itself ran the multiplex PCR reads through MiXCR, one entry per CDR3 protein. The data show 300,000 to 400,000 distinct CDR3 sequences, roughly 17% seen once. The sequenced material came from peripheral blood. These receptors all come from an adult man with Graves' ophthalmopathy.

CDR3 sequence reads: CASRDWDYGYTF. In DNA form, the CDR3 reads TGTGCCAGTAGAGATTGGGATTATGGCTACACCTTC. The chain couples TRBV19 to TRBJ1-2; the D is unclear. This CDR3 has 12 residues. In germline, CDR1 is LNHDA, CDR2 SQIVND (reference sequence). The V gene lost 6 bases and the J gene lost 5 bases, with 10 bases spanning the gap. Together with reference TRBV19 and TRBJ1-2, the CDR3 gives the full variable domain: DGGITQSPKYLFRKEGQNVTLSCEQNLNHDAMYWYRQDPGQGLRLIYYSQIVNDFQKGDIAEGYSVSREKKESFPLTVTSAQKNPTAFYLCASRDWDYGYTFGSGTRLTVV.

The V gene is TRBV7-2, the J gene TRBJ2-7; D may match TRBD1 or TRBD2 (6 bases each). Germline CDR1 reads SGHTA; CDR2 reads FQGNSA. The CDR3 is made up of 15 amino acids. V lost 2 bases and J 3 bases, leaving 14 bases between the germline ends. CDR3 region: CASSLFTGANYEQYF. CDR3 in DNA: TGTGCCAGCAGCTTATTCACGGGGGCCAACTACGAGCAGTACTTC.

This clonotype came up many times. J is TRBJ2-5 and V is TRBV28, with a tentative D call TRBD1 (6 bases). The CDR3 length is 17 residues. V was pared by 6 bases and J by 6 bases, with 26 bases between. Germline-derived CDR1 and CDR2 are MDHEN and SYDVKM. CDR3 loop: CASRTRDIGIGEKTQYF. CDR3 sequence (DNA): TGTGCCAGCAGGACCCGGGACATTGGTATTGGGGAAAAGACCCAGTACTTC. Full variable domain (remainder filled in from reference TRBV28 and TRBJ2-5): DVKVTQSSRYLVKRTGEKVFLECVQDMDHENMFWYRQDPGLGLRLIYFSYDVKMKEKGDIPEGYSVSREKKERFSLILESASTNQTSMYLCASRTRDIGIGEKTQYFGPGTRLLVL.

This clonotype occurred many times. A read error may account for a junction end that differs from germline. The chain recombines TRBV12-3 or TRBV12-4 with TRBJ1-3; D unclear. The CDR3 covers 13 residues. CDR3 protein: CASSPLAGNTTYF. The CDR3 bases are TGTGCCAGCAGCCCCCTGGCCGGAAACACCACATATTTT.

The table lists this clonotype with a few counts. The chain carries TRBV4-1 and TRBJ2-5; 9 positions agree with TRBD2. Germline values: CDR1 MGHRA, CDR2 YSYEKL. CDR3 length: 15 residues. V was clipped by 4 bases and J by 0 bases; unmatched bases: 3. In nucleotides, the CDR3 is TGCGCCAGCAGCCGCGGGGGGGCCAACCAAGAGACCCAGTACTTC. As protein: CASSRGGANQETQYF.

This clonotype was counted ten times or more. The V call is TRBV30, the J call TRBJ2-7, with 7 bases identical to TRBD2. The germline gives CDR1 GTSNPN, CDR2 SVGIG (reference sequence). V trimming: 5 bases; J trimming: 5 bases; junction bases outside the gene matches: 6. The CDR3 has 12 residues. DNA for the CDR3: TGTGCCTGGGGCGGGGGTATTAACGAGCAGTACTTC. It encodes CAWGGGINEQYF.

This clonotype was observed a few times. A much larger clone sits a single nucleotide away, making a read error possible. This sequence joins TRBV12-3 or TRBV12-4 and TRBJ1-1; 10 nucleotides agree with TRBD1. The CDR3 is 16 amino acids. Here the CDR3 DNA reads TGTGCCATCAGTTTAGTGACAGGGGGCCGAAACACTGAAGCTTTCTTT. Translation: CAISLVTGGRNTEAFF.

This clonotype has a count of ten or more. The chain employs TRBV11-2 and TRBJ1-3; 10 bases match TRBD1. The CDR3 consists of 16 residues. V shed 4 bases, J shed 4 bases, and the junction held 7 bases outside the gene matches. Per germline, CDR1 SGHAT and CDR2 FQNNGV. The DNA for the CDR3 is TGTGCCAGCAGCTCCACCGGGACAGGGGAAGGAAACACCATATATTTT. Protein product: CASSSTGTGEGNTIYF. The entire variable domain, with the rest obtained from reference TRBV11-2 and TRBJ1-3, is as follows: EAGVAQSPRYKIIEKRQSVAFWCNPISGHATLYWYQQILGQGPKLLIQFQNNGVVDDSQLPKDRFSAERLKGVDSTLKIQPAKLEDSAVYLCASSSTGTGEGNTIYFGEGSWLTVV.

This chain connects TRBV5-1 to TRBJ2-2; no firm D call. V gave up 1 base and J gave up 3 bases, with 10 bases separating them. CDR3 size: 15 residues. Germline V gene sequence: CDR1 SGHRS, CDR2 YFSETQ. The CDR3 sequence: CASSLSLSDTGELFF. CDR3 bases: TGCGCCAGCAGCTTGAGTCTTTCGGACACCGGGGAGCTGTTTTTT.

This clonotype was counted many times. The chain employs TRBV20-1 and TRBJ2-5, with D tentatively TRBD1 (5 bases). Germline loops: CDR1 DFQATT, CDR2 SNEGSKA (reference sequence). This CDR3 region has 13 residues. V was pared by 5 bases and J by 4 bases, with 14 bases between. CDR3 residues: CSAYARQLETQYF. The CDR3 region has the DNA TGCAGTGCTTATGCCCGACAGTTAGAGACCCAGTACTTC.

This clonotype was picked up many times. The rearrangement joins TRBV6-2 or TRBV6-3 to TRBJ2-5, with 12 nucleotides matching TRBD2. V lost 2 bases, J lost 5 bases, and 9 bases stayed unmatched. The CDR3 sequence is 17 residues long. Germline CDR1 reads MNHEY; CDR2 reads SVGEGT. CDR3 in amino acids: CASSYNLAGGPVETQYF. CDR3 nucleotides: TGTGCCAGCAGTTACAACCTAGCGGGGGGGCCGGTTGAGACCCAGTACTTC.

This clonotype was seen at least ten times. CDR3 loop: CASSQYEDRGITEAFF. CDR3 bases: TGTGCCAGCAGCCAATATGAGGACAGGGGGATCACTGAAGCTTTCTTT. The chain has TRBV3-1 and TRBJ1-1, with 10 nucleotides matching TRBD1. Per the germline V gene, CDR1 is LGHDT and CDR2 is YNNKEL (reference sequence). This CDR3 is 16 amino acids long. V dropped 2 bases and J dropped 4; count of bases not matched to a gene: 7.

This chain joins TRBV6-2 or TRBV6-3 and TRBJ1-3; 8 bases line up with TRBD1. Trimming cost V 4 bases and J 8 bases; bases outside gene matches: 10. The germline V gene has CDR1 MNHEY and CDR2 SVGEGT. The CDR3 is 15 residues long. The CDR3 loop reads CASSFPTGATDTIYF. In DNA form, the CDR3 reads TGTGCCAGCAGTTTTCCGACAGGGGCGACGGACACCATATATTTT.

At least ten counts were recorded for this clonotype. This rearrangement joins TRBV5-1 to TRBJ1-1; no definite D call. CDR3 size: 15 residues. Looked up from germline, CDR1 is SGHRS and CDR2 is YFSETQ. Trimming cost V 4 bases and J 2 bases, with 15 bases left between them. For the CDR3, the DNA is TGCGCCAGCAGCCCCGAAATGATAGTAAACACTGAAGCTTTCTTT. It encodes CASSPEMIVNTEAFF.

This clonotype showed up many times. This chain connects TRBV7-2 to TRBJ2-5, with D unresolved. The CDR3 is 14 residues long. Germline-derived CDR1 and CDR2 are SGHTA and FQGNSA. Trimming pared 6 bases from V and 1 base from J, leaving 12 bases between. The CDR3 coding sequence is TGTGCCAGCAGGCCCCTTCGTGTCCAAGAGACCCAGTACTTC. This translates into CASRPLRVQETQYF. Based on the CDR3 plus reference TRBV7-2 and TRBJ2-5, the full variable domain is GAGVSQSPSNKVTEKGKDVELRCDPISGHTALYWYRQSLGQGLEFLIYFQGNSAPDKSGLPSDRFSAERTGGSVSTLTIQRTQQEDSAVYLCASRPLRVQETQYFGPGTRLLVL.

This clonotype was seen many times. The rearrangement links TRBV2 to TRBJ2-7; 9 bases line up with TRBD1. After removal of 7 bases from V and 7 bases from J, the junction contained 14 bases not matched to a gene. The germline gives CDR1 SNHLY, CDR2 FYNNEI. The CDR3 is 15 residues long. In DNA form, the CDR3 reads TGTGCCAGCATAATGAGTACAGGGGGCGCGGGTGAGCAGTACTTC. This codes for CASIMSTGGAGEQYF.

This clonotype turned up a few times. The V and J genes are TRBV27 and TRBJ1-1; D is possibly TRBD1 (5 bases). This CDR3 comprises 16 residues. Trimming cost V 6 bases and J 1 base, with 18 bases left between them. CDR1 and CDR2 (germline): MNHEY, SMNVEV (reference sequence). CDR3 sequence: CASSRDAGRGNTEAFF. Here the CDR3 DNA reads TGTGCCAGCAGCCGGGACGCCGGACGTGGGAACACTGAAGCTTTCTTT.

V gene TRBV30 combines with J gene TRBJ1-5, with TRBD1 matching over 9 bases. The ends lost 4 bases at V and 3 bases at J; junction bases unmatched: 7. CDR1 and CDR2 from the germline V gene are GTSNPN and SVGIG (reference sequence). The CDR3 covers 15 residues. The CDR3 protein is CAWTPGQGHNQPQHF. For the CDR3, the DNA is TGTGCCTGGACTCCCGGACAGGGGCACAATCAGCCCCAGCATTTT. Filled out from reference TRBV30 and TRBJ1-5, the complete variable domain reads SQTIHQWPATLVQPVGSPLSLECTVEGTSNPNLYWYRQAAGRGLQLLFYSVGIGQISSEVPQNLSASRPQDRQFILSSKKLLLSDSGFYLCAWTPGQGHNQPQHFGDGTRLSIL.

This clonotype was recorded many times. J is TRBJ2-7 and V is TRBV11-1; the match to TRBD2 covers 11 bases. V shed 5 bases and J 3 bases; nucleotides not matched to a gene: 6. CDR1 and CDR2 (germline): SGHAT, FQDESV (reference sequence). The CDR3 contains 15 residues. CDR3 residues: CASSIRGTSGYEQYF. Here the CDR3 DNA reads TGTGCCAGCAGCATCCGTGGGACTAGCGGCTACGAGCAGTACTTC.

This clonotype was picked up many times. The chain recombines TRBV5-4 with TRBJ1-1, with D perhaps TRBD1 (5 bases). The CDR3 totals 14 residues. CDR1 is SGHNT and CDR2 is YYREEE in the germline V gene (reference sequence). V was cut by 6 bases and J by 1 base, with 13 bases left in between. CDR3 protein: CASTLGAANTEAFF. The CDR3 region has the DNA TGTGCCAGCACCCTAGGGGCGGCGAACACTGAAGCTTTCTTT.

This clonotype was counted at least ten times. The chain has TRBV29-1 and TRBJ1-2; TRBD1 matches at 7 bases. CDR3 length: 12 amino acids. The V gene end was trimmed by 7 bases and the J gene end by 3 bases; junction bases not matched to a gene: 5. The V gene's germline CDR1 is SQVTM and CDR2 ANQGSEA. The CDR3 reads CSANQGDYGYTF. CDR3 nucleotides: TGCAGCGCGAACCAGGGGGACTATGGCTACACCTTC.

This clonotype has more than one count but fewer than ten. J is TRBJ2-7 and V is TRBV12-3 or TRBV12-4; 10 nucleotides match TRBD1. The CDR3 totals 13 residues. The V segment lost 6 bases and the J segment 6 bases; nucleotides outside the gene matches: 5. CDR3 DNA sequence: TGTGCCAGCAGCCAACGGGACAGGGGCGAGCAGTACTTC. Its translation: CASSQRDRGEQYF.

This clonotype was seen only once. The V call is TRBV6-2 or TRBV6-3, the J call TRBJ2-7; D unclear. Germline V CDR1 and CDR2: MNHEY, SVGEGT. V was pared by 8 bases and J by 0 bases, with 26 bases between. The CDR3 length is 18 residues. The chain's CDR3 is CASLPSSPRTKRSYEQYF. The CDR3 DNA reads as TGTGCCAGCCTACCCTCAAGTCCCCGGACGAAGCGCTCCTACGAGCAGTACTTC.

The table lists this clonotype with many counts. The chain recombines TRBV30 with TRBJ1-2; tentatively, D is TRBD1 (6 bases). The V gene's germline CDR1 is GTSNPN and CDR2 SVGIG (reference sequence). V shed 6 bases and J shed 4 bases, with 15 bases lying between them. CDR3 size: 13 residues. In nucleotides, the CDR3 is TGTGCCTGTACTGGGGGGGCCGGCTATGGCTACACCTTC. The encoded protein is CACTGGAGYGYTF.

This clonotype was seen at least ten times. The chain carries TRBV6-2 or TRBV6-3 and TRBJ1-2; D gene unclear. CDR1 and CDR2 from the germline V gene are MNHEY and SVGEGT. V was shortened by 9 bases and J by 0 bases, with 11 bases between the two germline ends. This CDR3 has 13 residues. The CDR3 sequence is CASRTPANYGYTF. The CDR3 DNA reads TGTGCCAGTCGAACCCCGGCTAACTATGGCTACACCTTC.

This clonotype was detected ten times or more. V usage is TRBV30 and J usage is TRBJ2-2; D remains ambiguous. The germline V gene has CDR1 GTSNPN and CDR2 SVGIG (reference sequence). Trimming removed 2 bases at V and 5 bases at J, with 12 bases between. The length of the CDR3 is 14 residues. The CDR3 DNA sequence: TGTGCCTGGAGTCTAGGTGCAGATACCGGGGAGCTGTTTTTT. Protein product: CAWSLGADTGELFF.

This clonotype was seen ten or more times. The CDR3, as DNA: TGTGCCAGCAGCTTAAGGGGGGGGGCTTGGGTCACTGAAGCTTTCTTT. Protein product: CASSLRGGAWVTEAFF. The gene calls are TRBV7-2 and TRBJ1-1; possible D gene TRBD1, 6 bases. The CDR3 length is 16 residues. V lost 2 bases, J lost 4 bases, and 17 bases lay in between. CDR1 is SGHTA, CDR2 FQGNSA, per germline.

A remark on this clonotype: A much larger clone lies a single base off, so this may be a read error. V and J are TRBV7-3 and TRBJ2-7, with unresolved D. V lost 1 base and J lost 6, with 13 bases in between. Germline-derived CDR1 and CDR2 are SGHTA and FQGTGA. The CDR3 has 14 amino acids. CDR3 DNA sequence: TGTGCCAGCAGCTTAATGGCAGGAGACGGCGAGCAGTACTTC. Protein: CASSLMAGDGEQYF.

Ten or more counts support this clonotype. This CDR3 is CASSPHRVENTIYF. CDR3 in DNA: TGTGCCAGCAGTCCGCACAGGGTAGAGAACACCATATATTTT. The chain uses TRBV12-3 or TRBV12-4 and TRBJ1-3; tentatively, D is TRBD1 (6 bases). The V and J ends lost 5 bases and 7 bases respectively, with 15 bases between them. This CDR3 has 14 amino acids.

Many counts were recorded for this clonotype. The gene calls are TRBV28 and TRBJ1-2; 7 nucleotides match TRBD1. CDR1 and CDR2 from the germline V gene are MDHEN and SYDVKM. V dropped 5 bases and J dropped 8; count of bases not matched to a gene: 2. CDR3 size: 11 residues. In nucleotides, the CDR3 is TGTGCCAGCAGTACCAGGGGGGGCTACACCTTC. This encodes CASSTRGGYTF.